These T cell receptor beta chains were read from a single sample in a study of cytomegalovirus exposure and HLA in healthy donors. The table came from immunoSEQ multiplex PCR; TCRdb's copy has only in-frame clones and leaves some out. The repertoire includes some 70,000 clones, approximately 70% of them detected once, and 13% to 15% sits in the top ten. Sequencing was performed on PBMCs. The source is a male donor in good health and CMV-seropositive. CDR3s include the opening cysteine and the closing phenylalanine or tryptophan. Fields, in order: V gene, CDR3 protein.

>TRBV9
CASSLGLAGGPDTGELFF
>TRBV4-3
CASSHGQGYEQYF
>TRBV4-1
CASSLGTGAYEQYF
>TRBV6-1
CASSQGGGLYEGGGYTF
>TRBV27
CASSLGGGTEAFF
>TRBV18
CASSPFSQSHGDTQYF
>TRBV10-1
CASSETGNTEAFF
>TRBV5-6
CASSLGTRGQPQHF
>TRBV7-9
CASSLPQGLDTQYF
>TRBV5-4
CASSLSGANEKLFF
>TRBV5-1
CASSPLASGDRFYEQYF
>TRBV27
CASTRQGSTYGYTF
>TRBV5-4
CASSGGGAGVGEQYF
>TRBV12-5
CASGPVANEQFF
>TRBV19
CASSIEGLQGYSNQPQHF
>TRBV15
CATSPARNSLFTEAFF
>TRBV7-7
CAIGTDNTGELFF
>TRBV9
CASSPYRDGAGNTIYF
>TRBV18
CASSPAVIDTEAFF
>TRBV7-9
CASSLAGGDYNEQFF
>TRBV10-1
CATQPGGGHEQFF
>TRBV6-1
CASSGLKFYNNEQFF
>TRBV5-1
CASSIRLAGATGELFF
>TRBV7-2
CASSLDGGRGTEAFF
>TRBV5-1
CASSPGTPNEQFF
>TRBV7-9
CASSLSSGGLLSYEQYF
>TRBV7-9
CSSSPGQGNNQPQHF
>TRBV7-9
CASSLDAGEQFF
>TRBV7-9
CASSFRDRGAGELFF
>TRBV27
CAGRAAGYTEAFF
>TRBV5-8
CASRTSAGAYNEQFF
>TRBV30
CAWSVYGTGELFF
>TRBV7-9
CASSPRQENPLGADTQYF
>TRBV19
CASRNSGSGEELFF
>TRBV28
CASSLPPGVSYEQYF
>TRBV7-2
CASALTGGLEEQYF
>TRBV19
CASSTQNTGELFF
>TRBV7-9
CASSSGMTAGRETQYF
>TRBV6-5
CASSYSYSAANYGYTF
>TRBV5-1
CASSLMTGQARFF
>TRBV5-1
CASSLAGNEQFF
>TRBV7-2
CASSPDGGNTEAFF
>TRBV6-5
CASSGGQAPYEQYF
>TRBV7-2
CASSLDSGNYGYTF
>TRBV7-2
CASSLGTNTEAFF
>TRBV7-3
CASSLLAAHEQFF
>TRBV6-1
CASSGTGPEQYF
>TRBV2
CASKGQGLNEKLFF
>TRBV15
CATSNPMGLAGGLPTLNIQYF